One sample yielded the 28 T cell receptor beta chains listed below, sequenced in a study of neurological immune-mediated disorders. Via MiXCR, TCRdb re-called the 5' RACE reads, giving one row per CDR3 protein. The sample records 25,000 to 35,000 distinct CDR3 sequences, approximately 4.5% being singletons. The sample consisted of PBMCs. These receptors came from a man in his late teens or twenties in good health.

This clonotype was found many times. V and J are TRBV12-3 or TRBV12-4 and TRBJ2-1; TRBD2 is a possible D gene (7 bases). The CDR3 extends over 19 amino acids. Trimming removed 4 bases from V and 2 bases from J, with 24 bases in between. CDR3 sequence reads: CASSWSPGLGGGPYNEQFF. The CDR3 nucleotides are TGTGCCAGCAGTTGGTCCCCGGGTTTGGGGGGGGGCCCCTACAATGAGCAGTTCTTC.

The CDR3 DNA sequence: TGTGCCAGCAGGGCTAGCGGGGACAATGAGCAGTTCTTC. This gives the protein CASRASGDNEQFF. V is TRBV6-5 and J is TRBJ2-1; 9 bases align to TRBD2. Germline V lookup: CDR1 MNHEY, CDR2 SVGAGI. This CDR3 is 13 amino acids long. The V and J ends lost 6 bases and 5 bases, in that order; junction bases with no gene match: 2.

Judged by abundance, this clonotype is medium-sized. The DNA of the CDR3 is TGCAGTGCTAGTAAAACAGGGGAAGGTGGCTACACCTTC. It is translated as CSASKTGEGGYTF. The rearrangement joins TRBV20-1 to TRBJ1-2, with TRBD1 matching over 7 bases. CDR1 and CDR2 from the germline V gene are DFQATT and SNEGSKA (reference sequence). The V and J ends lost 3 bases and 7 bases, in that order; junction bases with no gene match: 8. This CDR3 is built from 13 residues.

This clonotype was counted ten times or more. The chain recombines TRBV24-1 with TRBJ2-3; D unresolved. The CDR3 has 12 amino acids. Trimming removed 5 bases at V and 10 bases at J, with 12 bases between. The germline gives CDR1 KGHDR, CDR2 SFDVKD. The CDR3 here is CATSVPSGPQYF. The CDR3 DNA reads TGTGCCACCAGTGTACCCTCCGGCCCGCAGTATTTT.

This clonotype has a count of ten or more. The chain combines TRBV4-1 with TRBJ2-7; D is uncertain. CDR1 is MGHRA, CDR2 YSYEKL, per germline. The CDR3 runs 16 residues. Trimming took 0 bases from V and 2 from J, leaving 14 bases between them. The CDR3 here is CASSQDKLGGAYEQYF. CDR3 DNA: TGCGCCAGCAGCCAAGATAAATTGGGCGGAGCCTACGAGCAGTACTTC.

This clonotype was seen many times. V and J are TRBV20-1 and TRBJ1-1; the D is unclear. V was cut by 3 bases and J by 6 bases, with 14 bases left in between. This CDR3 is 13 amino acids long. Germline CDR1 and CDR2: DFQATT and SNEGSKA (reference sequence). The CDR3 sequence: CSARNTTRAEAFF. DNA for the CDR3: TGCAGTGCTAGGAACACCACCCGCGCTGAAGCTTTCTTT.

This clonotype has ten or more counts. This sequence joins TRBV4-3 and TRBJ2-2; tentative D call: TRBD1 (5 bases). This CDR3 is built from 14 residues. Germline V gene data show CDR1 as LGHNA and CDR2 as YSLEER. Trimming took off 3 bases at V and 7 bases at J, with 12 bases between the two ends. This CDR3 is CASSHSGWNGELFF. In DNA, the CDR3 is TGCGCCAGCAGCCACTCAGGGTGGAACGGGGAGCTGTTTTTT.

This clonotype was observed many times. This rearrangement joins TRBV15 to TRBJ2-1; D remains unclear. V was pared by 0 bases and J by 8 bases, with 8 bases between. Per germline, CDR1 LNHNV and CDR2 YYDKDF (reference sequence). The CDR3 is 13 residues long. The CDR3 nucleotides read TGTGCCACCAGCAGAGATTTCACTGATGAGCAGTTCTTC. Its protein is CATSRDFTDEQFF.

This clonotype was recorded many times. Written as DNA, the CDR3 is TGTGCCAGCAGTTATGGTCCAGGGGGGACAGCTGAAGCTTTCTTT. Its translation: CASSYGPGGTAEAFF. The V gene is TRBV6-5, the J gene TRBJ1-1, with TRBD1 matching over 7 bases. Germline CDR1 MNHEY, CDR2 SVGAGI. The V and J ends lost 3 bases and 6 bases, in that order; junction bases with no gene match: 10. The CDR3 length is 15 residues.

This clonotype appeared many times. This chain uses TRBV10-3 with TRBJ2-3, with TRBD1 matching over 7 bases. J lost 4 bases, V lost 2 bases, and 12 bases had no gene match. Germline V gene sequence: CDR1 ENHRY, CDR2 SYGVKD. CDR3 size: 17 residues. This chain's CDR3 is CAISEADRAPPPDTQYF. The CDR3 nucleotides read TGTGCCATCAGTGAGGCAGACAGGGCACCCCCACCAGATACGCAGTATTTT.

Ten or more counts support this clonotype. The V call is TRBV18, the J call TRBJ2-4, with TRBD2 as a possible D gene (6 bases). V gave up 0 bases and J gave up 6 bases, with 6 bases separating them. This CDR3 comprises 13 residues. Germline V gene lookup returns CDR1 KGHSH and CDR2 LQKENI. As DNA, the CDR3 is TGTGCCAGCTCACCACCGGGGGGAAACATTCAGTACTTC. Translated, it gives CASSPPGGNIQYF.

This clonotype has a count of ten or more. The rearrangement uses TRBV7-9 and TRBJ2-7; D perhaps matches TRBD2 (5 bases). Germline V gene sequence: CDR1 SEHNR, CDR2 FQNEAQ (reference sequence). Trimming took 3 bases from V and 6 from J, leaving 9 bases between them. This CDR3 comprises 12 residues. CDR3 amino acids: CASSFTGVEQYF. CDR3 DNA sequence: TGTGCCAGCAGCTTCACCGGGGTCGAGCAGTACTTC.

This clonotype was counted a single time. The chain links TRBV7-2 to TRBJ2-5; unclear D gene. The germline V and J ends were trimmed by 4 bases and 7 bases, with 13 bases remaining between them. Germline CDR1 reads SGHTA; CDR2 reads FQGNSA. The CDR3 sequence is 13 residues long. The CDR3 loop reads CASSSGVEGTQYF. The CDR3 coding sequence is TGTGCCAGCAGCTCCGGCGTTGAAGGGACCCAGTACTTC.

This clonotype was detected many times. The rearrangement uses TRBV29-1 and TRBJ1-5, with D perhaps TRBD1 (5 bases). V was clipped by 1 base and J by 4 bases, with 8 bases between them. There are 13 residues in the CDR3. Germline CDR1 is SQVTM and CDR2 is ANQGSEA. The CDR3 DNA reads as TGCAGCGTTGAAGTAGGGGAGAATCAGCCCCAGCATTTT. This codes for CSVEVGENQPQHF.

Ten or more counts support this clonotype. The rearrangement uses TRBV25-1 and TRBJ1-1; a possible D gene is TRBD1 (6 bases). This CDR3 has 16 residues. Germline V lookup: CDR1 MGHDK, CDR2 SYGVNS. Trimming shortened V by 3 bases and J by 1 base, and 15 bases separated the two germline ends. Here the CDR3 reads CASSDGTIWRNTEAFF. As DNA, the CDR3 is TGTGCCAGCAGTGACGGGACAATTTGGAGGAACACTGAAGCTTTCTTT.

This clonotype was seen many times. This rearrangement joins TRBV6-2 or TRBV6-3 to TRBJ2-1; the D gene is possibly TRBD1 (5 bases). The CDR3 loop spans 14 amino acids. CDR1 is MNHEY, CDR2 SVGEGT, per germline. Deletions cut 8 bases from V and 5 bases from J, with 16 bases between. CDR3 coding DNA: TGTGCCAGCCAGAGAGACAGAACTAACAATGAGCAGTTCTTC. Translated: CASQRDRTNNEQFF.

This clonotype was detected ten times or more. This sequence joins TRBV5-1 and TRBJ1-1; no clear D. V lost 0 bases to trimming and J lost 3 bases, with 9 bases between them. This CDR3 has 14 amino acids. In germline, CDR1 is SGHRS, CDR2 YFSETQ. This chain's CDR3 is CASSLVGGDTEAFF. In DNA form, the CDR3 reads TGCGCCAGCAGCTTGGTAGGTGGGGACACTGAAGCTTTCTTT.

This clonotype has at least ten counts. V and J are TRBV12-3 or TRBV12-4 and TRBJ1-6, with a tentative D call TRBD1 (5 bases). Trimming shortened V by 3 bases and J by 4 bases, and 7 bases separated the two germline ends. The CDR3 is 14 residues long. The CDR3 sequence is CASSFGGYNSPLHF. The CDR3 bases are TGTGCCAGCAGTTTCGGGGGATATAATTCACCCCTCCACTTT.

This clonotype has at least ten counts. The chain is built from TRBV6-5 and TRBJ1-1; 7 nucleotides align to TRBD1. CDR1 and CDR2 from the germline V gene are MNHEY and SVGAGI. V shed 8 bases, J shed 2 bases, and the junction held 11 bases outside the gene matches. The length of the CDR3 is 15 residues. DNA of the CDR3: TGTGCCAGCTTGGGGTACAGGGGCTTAAACACTGAAGCTTTCTTT. Protein product: CASLGYRGLNTEAFF.

In DNA form, the CDR3 reads TGTGCCAGTATCGACCCGGGGGAGAACACTGAAGCTTTCTTT. This translates into CASIDPGENTEAFF. This chain links TRBV7-8 with TRBJ1-1, with D tentatively TRBD1 (5 bases). V lost 9 bases to trimming and J lost 1 base, with 15 bases between them. CDR1 and CDR2 (germline): SGHVS, FQNEAQ. The CDR3 has 14 amino acids. The full variable domain, its missing parts supplied by reference TRBV7-8 and TRBJ1-1, is GAGVSQSPRYKVAKRGQDVALRCDPISGHVSLFWYQQALGQGPEFLTYFQNEAQLDKSGLPSDRFFAERPEGSVSTLKIQRTQQEDSAVYLCASIDPGENTEAFFGQGTRLTVV.

This clonotype has at least ten counts. This chain uses TRBV7-2 with TRBJ2-5; D could derive from TRBD1 or TRBD2 (5 bases each). The CDR3 totals 13 residues. Trimming shortened V by 2 bases and J by 5 bases, and 9 bases separated the two germline ends. Germline lookup yields CDR1 SGHTA and CDR2 FQGNSA. CDR3 in DNA: TGTGCCAGCAGCTTACCCAGGGAGGAGACCCAGTACTTC. Its protein is CASSLPREETQYF.

This clonotype was seen ten or more times. The V gene is TRBV29-1, the J gene TRBJ2-4; 10 bases fit TRBD1. The CDR3 totals 14 residues. Looked up from germline, CDR1 is SQVTM and CDR2 is ANQGSEA. V trimming: 7 bases; J trimming: 5 bases; junction bases outside the gene matches: 8. CDR3 protein: CSAARGTGENIQYF. The CDR3 nucleotides read TGCAGCGCCGCCCGGGGGACAGGGGAAAACATTCAGTACTTC. Filled out from reference TRBV29-1 and TRBJ2-4, the complete variable domain reads SAVISQKPSRDICQRGTSLTIQCQVDSQVTMMFWYRQQPGQSLTLIATANQGSEATYESGFVIDKFPISRPNLTFSTLTVSNMSPEDSSIYLCSAARGTGENIQYFGAGTRLSVL.

Note on this clonotype: Sequence at one end of the junction differs from germline and may be a read error. The chain combines TRBV7-8 with TRBJ1-1; no clear D. Germline CDR1 and CDR2: SGHVS and FQNEAQ. This CDR3 has 15 residues. CDR3 nucleotide sequence: TGTGCCAGCAGCTTATCCAACTGGGAGAACAATGAAACTTTCTTT. Its protein is CASSLSNWENNETFF. Using reference TRBV7-8 and TRBJ1-1 for the parts outside the CDR3, the full variable domain is GAGVSQSPRYKVAKRGQDVALRCDPISGHVSLFWYQQALGQGPEFLTYFQNEAQLDKSGLPSDRFFAERPEGSVSTLKIQRTQQEDSAVYLCASSLSNWENNETFFGQGTRLTVV.

This clonotype showed up many times. Sequence at one end of the junction differs from germline and may be a read error. This chain joins TRBV20-1 and TRBJ2-1; D possibly corresponds to TRBD2 (5 bases). CDR3 length equals 14 residues. CDR1 is DFQATT and CDR2 is SNEGSKA in the germline V gene (reference sequence). CDR3 region: CSARGSGPFNEQFF. The CDR3 DNA reads TGCAGTGCCAGAGGGTCTGGACCGTTCAATGAGCAGTTCTTC.

This clonotype showed up many times. The chain recombines TRBV20-1 with TRBJ1-4; the D is unclear. This CDR3 comprises 13 residues. Germline assignment: CDR1 DFQATT and CDR2 SNEGSKA (reference sequence). The ends were cut back, 6 bases at V and 6 bases at J, with 14 bases in the middle. For the CDR3, the DNA is TGCAGTGCCAAGACAAACGGGGATGAAAAACTGTTTTTT. This codes for CSAKTNGDEKLFF.

This clonotype was found many times. The chain employs TRBV20-1 and TRBJ1-5; D may be TRBD1 (6 bases). The CDR3 totals 16 residues. Germline V lookup: CDR1 DFQATT, CDR2 SNEGSKA (reference sequence). V was clipped by 5 bases and J by 0 bases, with 17 bases between them. CDR3 loop: CSAAAGAAYSNQPQHF. DNA for the CDR3: TGCAGTGCTGCCGCAGGGGCCGCTTATAGCAATCAGCCCCAGCATTTT.

This clonotype was observed at least ten times. This chain uses TRBV3-1 with TRBJ2-1; TRBD2 is a possible D gene (5 bases). The germline V and J ends were trimmed by 4 bases and 0 bases, with 7 bases remaining between them. The CDR3 runs 14 residues. CDR1 is LGHDT and CDR2 is YNNKEL in the germline V gene (reference sequence). CDR3: CASSPGSSYNEQFF. The DNA of the CDR3 is TGTGCCAGCAGCCCGGGGAGCTCCTACAATGAGCAGTTCTTC.

In this sample, this clonotype turned up many times. This sequence joins TRBV20-1 and TRBJ1-2; tentative D call: TRBD1 (5 bases). This CDR3 spans 13 amino acids. Trimming removed 5 bases at V and 4 bases at J, with 14 bases between. Germline CDR1 is DFQATT and CDR2 is SNEGSKA (reference sequence). DNA for the CDR3: TGCAGTGCTGTTCTACATGACAGCTATGGCTACACCTTC. The encoded protein is CSAVLHDSYGYTF.